One T cell receptor beta chain is described in this entry. Its antigen is unknown. TCRdb reanalysed the 5' RACE reads using MiXCR and keeps one entry per CDR3 protein. The sample has 350,000 to 550,000 distinct CDR3 sequences, roughly 18% seen once. The CDR3 runs 16 residues. V was pared by 1 base and J by 0 bases, with 13 bases between. Per the germline V gene, CDR1 is GTSNPN and CDR2 is SVGIG (reference sequence). The sample comes from a study of T-cell memory formation after mild COVID-19. Findings of the study overall: Prior to infection, memory already included some responding clones, suggesting cross-reactive memory joined.

What was sequenced was PBMCs or a T cell subset sorted from them (not recorded which). This chain connects TRBV30 to TRBJ1-5, with D possibly matching TRBD1 (5 bases). The TCR comes from a man aged 18 to 29 who had mild COVID-19 (a few samples of this study predate the infection). Cell type and time point are not known. In DNA, the CDR3 is TGTGCCTGGAGTGGCCACCGGGGGTATAGCAATCAGCCCCAGCATTTT. Encoded protein: CAWSGHRGYSNQPQHF.